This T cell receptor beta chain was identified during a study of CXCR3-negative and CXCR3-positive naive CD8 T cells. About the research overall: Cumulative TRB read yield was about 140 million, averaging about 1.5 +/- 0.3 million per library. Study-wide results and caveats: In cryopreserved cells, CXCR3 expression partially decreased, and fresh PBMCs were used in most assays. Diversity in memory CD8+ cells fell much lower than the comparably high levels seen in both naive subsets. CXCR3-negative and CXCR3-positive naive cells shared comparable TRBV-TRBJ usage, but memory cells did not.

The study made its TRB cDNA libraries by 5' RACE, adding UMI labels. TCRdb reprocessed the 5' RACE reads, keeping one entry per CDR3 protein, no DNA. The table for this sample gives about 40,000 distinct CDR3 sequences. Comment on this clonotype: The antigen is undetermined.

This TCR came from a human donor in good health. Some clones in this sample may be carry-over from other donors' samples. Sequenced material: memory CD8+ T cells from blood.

The CDR3 reads CASSQYRGLSYEQYF. This chain connects TRBV14 to TRBJ2-7; no DNA is available, so the TRBD1 call from TCRdb remains unchecked. CDR1 SGHDN and CDR2 FVKESK come from the germline V gene. The CDR3 has 15 amino acids.